The present T cell receptor (beta chain) was sequenced within a study of blood T cell repertoires in COVID-19. Study at large: Samples taken during acute and convalescent COVID-19 were collected in the United States, Italy and Spain. From T cells, B-cell-depleted T cells, or PBMCs came the material, which was cDNA or gDNA.

Participants reported their clinical history, and cohort assignment relied on those reports. Donors of Cohort 3 who recovered were those that had two negative PCRs, clearance, or symptom resolution. The repertoire was sequenced with immunoSEQ multiplex PCR; TCRdb's copy has only in-frame clones and lacks some. The profile shows more than 250,000 clones, more than 75% of them singletons. This clone was recorded only once. With 3 bases clipped from V and 4 bases from J, the junction kept 10 bases outside the gene matches. CDR3 length: 15 residues. Germline V CDR1 and CDR2: GTSNPN, SVGIG (reference sequence).

Sequencing was performed on PBMCs or T cells enriched from blood (not recorded which). The chain uses TRBV30 and TRBJ1-1; 8 positions match TRBD1. This TCR came from a woman aged 18-29 years who had recovered from COVID-19. In DNA, the CDR3 is TGTGCCTGGAGCCCGACAGGGGAGGGATCCACTGAAGCTTTCTTT. Its protein is CAWSPTGEGSTEAFF.